The clone carrying this T cell receptor beta chain was observed many times. The antigen is undetermined. The data derive from a study of human T cells and chemical hapten exposure. The wider study: Across the whole study, which lasted roughly 24 weeks, patients were given diphenylcyclopropenone on the scalp once a week. General observations from the study: Unchanged with DPC sensitization were TCRs above 1 in 1000 frequency. Patch test score was positively correlated with the counts of TCRs that had expanded at PT1.

TCRdb reprocessed the RACE reads with MiXCR, giving one entry per CDR3 protein. The sample lists about 120,000 distinct CDR3 sequences, approximately 13% occurring once. Germline assignment: CDR1 MNHEY and CDR2 SVGEGT. V gave up 0 bases and J gave up 7 bases, with 10 bases separating them. CDR3 length: 14 amino acids. Noted time point: pre-sensitization, week 0. Treatment noted: therapeutic diphenylcyclopropenone sensitization with weekly scalp DPC. The starting material, unfractionated whole blood, was used for total RNA extraction. V and J are TRBV6-2 or TRBV6-3 and TRBJ2-1, with D hard to call. The sample here was whole blood, taken in connection with sensitization to the hapten diphenylcyclopropenone (DPC). This sequence was found in a woman between 18 and 29 years old with alopecia areata. Some clones in this sample may be carry-over from other donors' samples. CDR3 region: CASSYSRLLNEQFF. The CDR3 DNA sequence: TGTGCCAGCAGTTACTCTCGACTCCTTAATGAGCAGTTCTTC.